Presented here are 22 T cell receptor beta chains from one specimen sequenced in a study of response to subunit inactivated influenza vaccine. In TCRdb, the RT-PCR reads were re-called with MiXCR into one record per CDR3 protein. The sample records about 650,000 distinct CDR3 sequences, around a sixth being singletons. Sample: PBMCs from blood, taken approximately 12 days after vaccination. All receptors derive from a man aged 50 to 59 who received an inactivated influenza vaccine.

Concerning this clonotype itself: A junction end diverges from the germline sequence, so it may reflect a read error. The CDR3 sequence: CAGSPRGSGGYNEQFF. In DNA, the CDR3 is TGTGCCGGCTCTCCCAGGGGTAGCGGGGGATACAATGAGCAGTTCTTC. The genes are TRBV18 and TRBJ2-1; the match to TRBD2 covers 9 bases. The length of the CDR3 is 16 residues. CDR1 KGHSH and CDR2 LQKENI come from the germline V gene.

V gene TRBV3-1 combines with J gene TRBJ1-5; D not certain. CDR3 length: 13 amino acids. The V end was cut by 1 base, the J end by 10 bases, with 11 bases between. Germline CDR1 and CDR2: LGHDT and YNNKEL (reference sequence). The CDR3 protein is CASSQVEGTPQHF. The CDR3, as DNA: TGTGCCAGCAGCCAAGTAGAGGGCACACCCCAGCATTTT.

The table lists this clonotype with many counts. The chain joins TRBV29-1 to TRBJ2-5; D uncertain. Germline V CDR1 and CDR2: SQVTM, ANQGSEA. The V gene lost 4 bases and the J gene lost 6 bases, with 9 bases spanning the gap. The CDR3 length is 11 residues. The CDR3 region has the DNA TGCAGCGTTGCGCTCAGCCAGACCCAGTACTTC. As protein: CSVALSQTQYF.

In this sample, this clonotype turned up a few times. In DNA, the CDR3 is TGTGCCAGCAGTTACTCCGGACAGGGGGCAAGTGGCTACACCTTC. Protein product: CASSYSGQGASGYTF. This chain uses TRBV6-5 with TRBJ1-2, with TRBD1 matching over 11 bases. Looked up from germline, CDR1 is MNHEY and CDR2 is SVGAGI. CDR3 length: 15 amino acids. Losses at the gene ends were 0 bases for V and 7 bases for J; bases not matched to a gene: 4.

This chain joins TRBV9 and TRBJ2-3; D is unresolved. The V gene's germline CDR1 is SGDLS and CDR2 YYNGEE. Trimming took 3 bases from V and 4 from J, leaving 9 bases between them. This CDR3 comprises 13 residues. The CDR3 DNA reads TGTGCCAGCAGCGACGGCCTGGCAGATACGCAGTATTTT. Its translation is CASSDGLADTQYF.

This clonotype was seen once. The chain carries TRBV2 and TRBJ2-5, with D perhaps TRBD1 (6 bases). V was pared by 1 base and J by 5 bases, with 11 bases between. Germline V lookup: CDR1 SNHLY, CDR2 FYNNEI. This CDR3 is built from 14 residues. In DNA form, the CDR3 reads TGTGCCAGCAGTGAAGGGCAGGGGACGGAGACCCAGTACTTC. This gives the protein CASSEGQGTETQYF.

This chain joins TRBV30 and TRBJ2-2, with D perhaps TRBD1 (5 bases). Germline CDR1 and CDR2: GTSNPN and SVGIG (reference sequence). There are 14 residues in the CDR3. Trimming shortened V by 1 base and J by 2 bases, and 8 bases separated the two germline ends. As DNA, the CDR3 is TGTGCCTGGAGTGCTGGACACAACACCGGGGAGCTGTTTTTT. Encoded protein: CAWSAGHNTGELFF.

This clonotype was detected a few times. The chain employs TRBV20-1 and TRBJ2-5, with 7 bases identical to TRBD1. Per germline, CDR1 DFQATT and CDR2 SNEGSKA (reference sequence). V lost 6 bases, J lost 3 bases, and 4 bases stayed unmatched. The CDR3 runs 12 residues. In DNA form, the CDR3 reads TGCAGTGCGAGACAGGGAAAAGAGACCCAGTACTTC. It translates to CSARQGKETQYF.

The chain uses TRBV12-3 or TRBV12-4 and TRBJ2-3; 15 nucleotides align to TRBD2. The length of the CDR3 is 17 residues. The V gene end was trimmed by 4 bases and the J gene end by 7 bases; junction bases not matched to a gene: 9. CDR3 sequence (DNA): TGTGCCAGCAGTTCCCGGACTAGCGGGAGGGCCGGTTATACGCAGTATTTT. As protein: CASSSRTSGRAGYTQYF.

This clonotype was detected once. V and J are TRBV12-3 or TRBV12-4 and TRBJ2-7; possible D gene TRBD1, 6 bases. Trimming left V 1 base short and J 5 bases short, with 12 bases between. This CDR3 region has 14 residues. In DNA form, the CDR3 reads TGTGCCAGCAGTTTAGGGGGGCCTTGGAACGAGCAGTACTTC. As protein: CASSLGGPWNEQYF.

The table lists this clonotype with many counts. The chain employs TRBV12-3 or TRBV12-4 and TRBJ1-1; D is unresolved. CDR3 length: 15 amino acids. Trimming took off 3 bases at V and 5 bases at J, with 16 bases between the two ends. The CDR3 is CASSFFHRMGTEAFF. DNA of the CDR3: TGTGCCAGCAGTTTTTTCCACAGAATGGGGACTGAAGCTTTCTTT.

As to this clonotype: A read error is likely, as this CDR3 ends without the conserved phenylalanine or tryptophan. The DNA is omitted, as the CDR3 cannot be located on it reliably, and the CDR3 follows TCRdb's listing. The CDR3 sequence: CASSSSFAWTVPGC. The genes are TRBV7-9 and TRBJ1-1; the D call of TRBD1 is as the table states it, not checked on the DNA. CDR1 SEHNR and CDR2 FQNEAQ come from the germline V gene (reference sequence). The CDR3 spans 14 residues, counting both ends.

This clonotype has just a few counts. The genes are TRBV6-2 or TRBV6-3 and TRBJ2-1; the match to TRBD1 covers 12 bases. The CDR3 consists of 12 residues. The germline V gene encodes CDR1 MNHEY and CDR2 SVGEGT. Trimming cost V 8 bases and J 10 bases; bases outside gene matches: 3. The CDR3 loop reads CASRDRGHEQFF. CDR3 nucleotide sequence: TGTGCCAGCCGGGACAGGGGGCACGAGCAGTTCTTC.

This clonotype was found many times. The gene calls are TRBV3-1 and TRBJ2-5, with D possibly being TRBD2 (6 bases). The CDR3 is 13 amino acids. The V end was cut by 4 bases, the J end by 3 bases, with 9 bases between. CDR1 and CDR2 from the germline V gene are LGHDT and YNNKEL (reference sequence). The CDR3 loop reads CASSPGLKETQYF. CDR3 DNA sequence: TGTGCCAGCAGCCCGGGACTCAAAGAGACCCAGTACTTC.

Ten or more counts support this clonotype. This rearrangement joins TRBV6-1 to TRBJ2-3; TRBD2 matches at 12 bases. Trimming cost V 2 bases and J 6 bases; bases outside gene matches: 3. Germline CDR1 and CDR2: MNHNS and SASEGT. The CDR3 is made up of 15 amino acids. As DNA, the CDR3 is TGTGCCAGCAGTGAACTAGCGGGAGGGCCGGATACGCAGTATTTT. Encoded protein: CASSELAGGPDTQYF.

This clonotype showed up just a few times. CDR3 residues: CASSWANTEAFF. The CDR3 bases are TGTGCCAGCAGCTGGGCCAACACTGAAGCTTTCTTT. The chain joins TRBV5-6 to TRBJ1-1; D call uncertain. Trimming removed 3 bases at V and 2 bases at J, with 5 bases between. In germline, CDR1 is SGHDT, CDR2 YYEEEE. The CDR3 runs to 12 residues.

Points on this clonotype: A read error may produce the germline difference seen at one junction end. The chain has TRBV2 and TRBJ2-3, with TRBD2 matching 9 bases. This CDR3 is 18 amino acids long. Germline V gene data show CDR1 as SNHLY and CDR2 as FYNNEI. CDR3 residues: CACSSPTGTSFGTDTQYF. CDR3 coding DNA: TGTGCCTGCAGTTCACCAACTGGGACTAGCTTTGGGACAGATACGCAGTATTTT.

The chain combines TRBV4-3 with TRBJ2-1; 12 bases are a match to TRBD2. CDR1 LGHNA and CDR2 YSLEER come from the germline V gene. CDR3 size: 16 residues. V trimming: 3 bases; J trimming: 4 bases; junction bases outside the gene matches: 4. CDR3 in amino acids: CASSQRTSGTYNEQFF. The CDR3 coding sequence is TGCGCCAGCAGCCAGAGGACTAGCGGGACTTACAATGAGCAGTTCTTC.

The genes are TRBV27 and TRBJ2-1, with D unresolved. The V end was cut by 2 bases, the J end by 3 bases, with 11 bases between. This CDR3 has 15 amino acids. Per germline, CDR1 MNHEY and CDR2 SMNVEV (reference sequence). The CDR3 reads CASSLLSGYYNEQFF. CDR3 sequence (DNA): TGTGCCAGCAGTTTACTCTCCGGGTACTACAATGAGCAGTTCTTC.

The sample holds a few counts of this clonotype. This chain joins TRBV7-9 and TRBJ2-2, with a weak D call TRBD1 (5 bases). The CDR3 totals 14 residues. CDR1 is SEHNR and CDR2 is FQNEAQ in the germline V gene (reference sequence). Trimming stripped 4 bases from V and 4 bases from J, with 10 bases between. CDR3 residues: CASSSTVPTGELFF. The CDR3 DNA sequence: TGTGCCAGCAGCTCGACAGTTCCCACCGGGGAGCTGTTTTTT.

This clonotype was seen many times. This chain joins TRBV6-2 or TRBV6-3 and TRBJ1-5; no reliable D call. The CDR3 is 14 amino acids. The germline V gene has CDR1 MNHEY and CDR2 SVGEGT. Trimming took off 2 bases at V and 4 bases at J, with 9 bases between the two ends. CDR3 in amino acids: CASSYPGRNQPQHF. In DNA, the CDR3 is TGTGCCAGCAGTTACCCTGGGAGGAATCAGCCCCAGCATTTT.

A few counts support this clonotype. This CDR3 is CASSLVGVTNTEAFF. Here the CDR3 DNA reads TGTGCCAGCAGCTTAGTAGGGGTGACGAACACTGAAGCTTTCTTT. The rearrangement joins TRBV7-9 to TRBJ1-1; possibly TRBD1 for D (5 bases). The CDR3 is 15 residues long. V was clipped by 1 base and J by 1 base, with 10 bases between them. Germline CDR1 reads SEHNR; CDR2 reads FQNEAQ (reference sequence).